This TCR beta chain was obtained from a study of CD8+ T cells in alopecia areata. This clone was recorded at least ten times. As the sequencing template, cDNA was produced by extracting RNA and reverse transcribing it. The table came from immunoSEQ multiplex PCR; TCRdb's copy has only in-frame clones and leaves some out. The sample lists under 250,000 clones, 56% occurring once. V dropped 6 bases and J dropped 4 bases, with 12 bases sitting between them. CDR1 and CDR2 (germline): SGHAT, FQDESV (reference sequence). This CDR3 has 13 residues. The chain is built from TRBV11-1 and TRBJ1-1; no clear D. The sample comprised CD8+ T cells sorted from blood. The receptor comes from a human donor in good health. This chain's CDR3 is CASSDPWGTEAFF. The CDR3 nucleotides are TGTGCCAGCAGTGACCCATGGGGCACTGAAGCTTTCTTT.